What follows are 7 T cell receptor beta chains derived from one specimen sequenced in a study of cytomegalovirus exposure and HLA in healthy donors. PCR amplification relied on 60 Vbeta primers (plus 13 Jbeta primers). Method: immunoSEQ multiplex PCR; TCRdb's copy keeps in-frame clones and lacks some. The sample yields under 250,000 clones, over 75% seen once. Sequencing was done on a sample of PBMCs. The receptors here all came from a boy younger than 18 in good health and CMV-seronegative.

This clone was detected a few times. The CDR3 here is CASSELAGVSVYNEQFF. The CDR3 coding sequence is TGTGCCAGCAGTGAACTAGCGGGAGTGAGTGTGTACAATGAGCAGTTCTTC. This sequence joins TRBV6-1 and TRBJ2-1, with TRBD2 matching over 10 bases. The CDR3 has 17 amino acids. CDR1 MNHNS and CDR2 SASEGT come from the germline V gene. V trimming: 2 bases; J trimming: 4 bases; junction bases outside the gene matches: 8.

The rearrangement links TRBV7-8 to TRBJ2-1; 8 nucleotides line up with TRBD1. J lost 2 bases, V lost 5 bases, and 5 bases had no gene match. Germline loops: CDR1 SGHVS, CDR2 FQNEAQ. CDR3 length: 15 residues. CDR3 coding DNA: TGTGCCAGCAGCACAGACAGGGGAGCCTACAATGAGCAGTTCTTC. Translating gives CASSTDRGAYNEQFF.

The CDR3 region is CASSLLSRENGQPQHF. In nucleotides, the CDR3 is TGTGCCAGCAGTTTACTCTCCAGGGAAAACGGTCAGCCCCAGCATTTT. This chain uses TRBV28 with TRBJ1-5, with D possibly being TRBD1 (5 bases). Looked up from germline, CDR1 is MDHEN and CDR2 is SYDVKM. The CDR3 covers 16 residues. V was cut by 2 bases and J by 6 bases, with 17 bases left in between.

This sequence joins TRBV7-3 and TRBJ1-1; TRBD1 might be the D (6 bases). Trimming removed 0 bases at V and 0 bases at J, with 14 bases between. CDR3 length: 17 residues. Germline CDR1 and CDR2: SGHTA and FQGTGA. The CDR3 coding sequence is TGTGCCAGCAGCTTAACAAATAGACAGGCCATGAACACTGAAGCTTTCTTT. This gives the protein CASSLTNRQAMNTEAFF.

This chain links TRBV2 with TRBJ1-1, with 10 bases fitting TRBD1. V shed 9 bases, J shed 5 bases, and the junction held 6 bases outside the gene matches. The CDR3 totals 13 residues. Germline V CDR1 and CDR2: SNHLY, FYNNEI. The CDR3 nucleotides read TGTGCCAGTAGGAGGACAGGGGGAACTGAAGCTTTCTTT. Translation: CASRRTGGTEAFF.

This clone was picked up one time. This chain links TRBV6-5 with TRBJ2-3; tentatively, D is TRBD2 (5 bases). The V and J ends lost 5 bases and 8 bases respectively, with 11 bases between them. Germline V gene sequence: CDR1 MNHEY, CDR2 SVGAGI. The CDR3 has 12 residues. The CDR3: CASSRAGGTQYF. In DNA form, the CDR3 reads TGTGCCAGCAGTAGGGCCGGAGGTACGCAGTATTTT.

CDR3 in amino acids: CASSLTGGPYEQYF. The CDR3 bases are TGCGCCAGCAGCTTGACAGGTGGTCCGTACGAGCAGTACTTC. The chain recombines TRBV5-1 with TRBJ2-7, with D possibly being TRBD1 (5 bases). The CDR3 contains 14 residues. V was pared by 1 base and J by 4 bases, with 12 bases between. The V gene's germline CDR1 is SGHRS and CDR2 YFSETQ.